A single T cell receptor beta chain is shown here with its context. The antigen remains unidentified. This sample stems from a study of cytomegalovirus exposure and HLA in healthy donors. Study outcomes and limitations: Reportedly, fewer N-insertions than the 666-donor mean appeared in an Asian-associated ancestry cluster in a later analysis.

Germline trimming cut 5 bases from V and 5 bases from J; bases unmatched to any gene: 8. CDR1 is GTSNPN and CDR2 is SVGIG in the germline V gene (reference sequence). This CDR3 spans 14 amino acids. PCR primers comprised 60 Vbeta and 13 Jbeta primers. Sequencing used immunoSEQ multiplex PCR; TCRdb keeps in-frame clones, though not all of them. The table has 120,000 to 150,000 clones, around three quarters seen once; the top ten hold about 3%. The gene calls are TRBV30 and TRBJ2-5, with 10 bases identical to TRBD1. Sequencing was carried out using PBMCs. The sequence was obtained from a man aged 35-49 years in good health and CMV-seropositive. Here the CDR3 DNA reads TGTGCCTGGGTCCTGACAGGGGGCGCGGAGACCCAGTACTTC. It is translated as CAWVLTGGAETQYF.